The entry below gives a single T cell receptor (beta chain) sequence along with its context. Antigen unknown. The entry originates in a study of Ad26.COV2.S vaccination and SARS-CoV-2 variants. Study context: Participant was drawn from the COV1001 Ad26.COV2.S trial arm. Participants got Ad26.COV2.S intramuscularly, once or twice 56 days apart. Study-level points and caveats: Substantial breadth was reported for post-vaccination spike-specific CD8+ and CD4+ T cells. In TCR breadth and depth analyses, total T cell responses may have been underestimated.

Trimming cost V 1 base and J 3 bases; bases outside gene matches: 7. The germline gives CDR1 SNHLY, CDR2 FYNNEI. The CDR3 extends over 16 amino acids. Regarding treatment: roughly 18 received Ad26.COV2.S at low or high dose, single or two shots; about 5 received placebo; per-sample allocation not given. The investigators took samples on day 63 after the first vaccine or placebo injection. Using immunoSEQ multiplex PCR, the repertoire was profiled, and TCRdb retains in-frame clones only, with some absent. The repertoire holds some 250,000 clones, roughly 88% seen once, with about 10% in the top ten. Sequencing used peripheral blood, obtained in a trial of Ad26.COV2.S vaccine versus placebo. This TCR came from a person between 18 and 59 years old who received the Ad26.COV2.S COVID-19 vaccine or a placebo. V usage is TRBV2 and J usage is TRBJ2-7, with 9 positions matching TRBD2. This chain's CDR3 is CASSEGSGGTGYEQYF. The CDR3 DNA sequence: TGTGCCAGCAGTGAAGGGAGCGGGGGGACCGGCTACGAGCAGTACTTC.